The 6 T cell receptor beta chains reported below all come from one sample, sequenced in a study of CD8 T cells in ankylosing spondylitis. Findings of the study overall: Blood of patients with ankylosing spondylitis appeared to be characterized by a TCR beta motif of several highly homologous variants.

TCRdb used MiXCR to reprocess the 5' RACE reads, holding one entry per CDR3 protein. The table lists about 480,000 distinct CDR3 sequences, 15% to 20% of them singletons. The antigens of these receptors remain unknown. Sequenced material: blood, either unsorted or a sorted T cell fraction (not recorded which). The receptors derive from a male donor with ankylosing spondylitis.

This sequence joins TRBV5-1 and TRBJ2-2; D is unclear. This CDR3 has 17 amino acids. Germline CDR1 is SGHRS and CDR2 is YFSETQ. The ends were cut back, 0 bases at V and 6 bases at J, with 18 bases in the middle. The CDR3 sequence is CASSLVMFREFPGELFF. CDR3 sequence (DNA): TGCGCCAGCAGCTTGGTTATGTTCCGAGAATTTCCCGGGGAGCTGTTTTTT.

This clonotype showed up many times. The chain is built from TRBV12-3 or TRBV12-4 and TRBJ2-1; 7 bases line up with TRBD1. V lost 3 bases and J lost 10; bases outside the gene matches: 6. The CDR3 consists of 13 residues. The CDR3 nucleotides read TGTGCCAGCAGTTTTATACAAGGGGGCGAGCAGTTCTTC. Translated: CASSFIQGGEQFF.

The V call is TRBV2, the J call TRBJ2-3, with TRBD2 matching over 8 bases. This CDR3 has 16 amino acids. Germline V gives CDR1 SNHLY, CDR2 FYNNEI. Trimming cost V 5 bases and J 3 bases; bases outside gene matches: 10. The chain's CDR3 is CASSPNRGGGTDTQYF. The CDR3 DNA reads as TGTGCCAGCAGTCCGAATCGGGGGGGTGGAACAGATACGCAGTATTTT.

The V and J genes are TRBV12-3 or TRBV12-4 and TRBJ2-2; 7 bases line up with TRBD1. The length of the CDR3 is 14 residues. V lost 7 bases to trimming and J lost 4 bases; unmatched junction nucleotides: 6. The CDR3 here is CASKPTGRTGELFF. The CDR3 bases are TGTGCCAGCAAACCGACAGGGCGCACCGGGGAGCTGTTTTTT.

The V call is TRBV29-1, the J call TRBJ2-1; 9 bases match TRBD2. The CDR3 loop spans 14 amino acids. Germline loops: CDR1 SQVTM, CDR2 ANQGSEA. Germline trimming cut 5 bases from V and 10 bases from J; bases unmatched to any gene: 12. The CDR3 here is CSVSLREGAWEQFF. CDR3 nucleotides: TGCAGCGTTTCTTTGCGGGAGGGTGCATGGGAGCAGTTCTTC.

The rearrangement links TRBV20-1 to TRBJ2-3; D not certain. CDR1 and CDR2 (germline): DFQATT, SNEGSKA (reference sequence). The CDR3 totals 13 residues. Trimming took off 6 bases at V and 2 bases at J, with 12 bases between the two ends. The CDR3 DNA sequence: TGCAGTGCCCCGAACCCCTACACAGATACGCAGTATTTT. As protein: CSAPNPYTDTQYF.